The TCR beta chain under discussion was sequenced for a study of metastatic and nonmetastatic thyroid tumors. TCRdb ran MiXCR on the PCR reads. The sample yields over 20,000 clones, roughly 10% seen once. This clone was seen at least ten times. Germline is not matched at one junction end, which may reflect a read error. In germline, CDR1 is SSHAT, CDR2 FNYEAQ (reference sequence). The CDR3 runs to 16 residues. Thyroid surgery was preceded by no treatment in any patient. This TCR came from a female donor with papillary thyroid cancer or a benign thyroid nodule (not recorded which). Some clones in this sample may be carry-over from other donors' samples. The sample comprised blood. The chain is built from TRBV7-7 and TRBJ2-7, with 8 bases identical to TRBD1. CDR3 nucleotide sequence: TGTGCTAGCAGCTTTCCCGACAGGGGTTCCACTTACGAGCAGTACTTC. Encoded protein: CASSFPDRGSTYEQYF.